This entry lists 7 T cell receptor beta chains sequenced from one sample in a study of monozygotic twins with inflammatory bowel disease. Using the 5' RACE reads, TCRdb records one entry per CDR3 protein without DNA. The data include around 400,000 distinct CDR3 sequences; the top ten clones carry 2% to 3%. The sequenced sample was blood. The receptors originated from a human donor with ulcerative colitis or Crohn's disease, or a healthy co-twin of an affected twin (not recorded which).

The chain recombines TRBV19 with TRBJ2-1; the TCRdb call, TRBD1, lacks DNA for checking. This CDR3 region has 17 residues. Germline-derived CDR1 and CDR2 are LNHDA and SQIVND (reference sequence). The CDR3 here is CASSIPPRTGFLNEQFF. The variable domain in full, with the rest retrieved from reference TRBV19 and TRBJ2-1, is DGGITQSPKYLFRKEGQNVTLSCEQNLNHDAMYWYRQDPGQGLRLIYYSQIVNDFQKGDIAEGYSVSREKKESFPLTVTSAQKNPTAFYLCASSIPPRTGFLNEQFFGPGTRLTVL.

The genes are TRBV5-4 and TRBJ1-1; TCRdb returns TRBD1, unconfirmable since there is no DNA. The CDR3 spans 13 residues. CDR1 is SGHNT, CDR2 YYREEE, per germline (reference sequence). CDR3 residues: CASSLINDKGAFF.

CDR3 in amino acids: CASSFGLAGGRTGELFF. V usage is TRBV7-9 and J usage is TRBJ2-2; without DNA, the TCRdb call of TRBD2 cannot be checked. From germline, CDR1 is SEHNR and CDR2 FQNEAQ (reference sequence). The CDR3 sequence is 17 residues long.

This chain joins TRBV27 and TRBJ2-1; there is no DNA to check the TCRdb D call of TRBD2. This CDR3 is 16 amino acids long. Per the germline V gene, CDR1 is MNHEY and CDR2 is SMNVEV (reference sequence). The CDR3 reads CASSSKAGGPSNEQFF.

This chain links TRBV5-1 with TRBJ2-2. Germline CDR1 and CDR2: SGHRS and YFSETQ. The CDR3 is 14 amino acids. CDR3 protein: CASSLYMNTGELFF.

The genes are TRBV20-1 and TRBJ2-7. Germline values: CDR1 DFQATT, CDR2 SNEGSKA (reference sequence). The CDR3 has 14 amino acids. This chain's CDR3 is CSARSRGLPYEQYF.

The chain has TRBV6-2 or TRBV6-3 and TRBJ2-6; the D gene TCRdb calls, TRBD1, cannot be checked with no DNA. CDR3 length: 14 amino acids. CDR1 and CDR2 from the germline V gene are MNHEY and SVGEGT. The chain's CDR3 is CASKQGAGANVLTF.